This TCR beta chain came from a study of OX40 agonist ivuxolimab in advanced cancers. Only in-frame clones appear in the TCRdb table, and some are missing; sequencing was by immunoSEQ multiplex PCR. The table records fewer than 70,000 clones, around 86% of them present only once. Per germline, CDR1 MNHNS and CDR2 SASEGT. V was cut by 7 bases and J by 2 bases, with 12 bases left in between. This CDR3 is 13 amino acids long. Study-level points and caveats: Clones of CD4+ and CD8+ blood T cells grew by week 6 at doses of 0.1 to 3.0 mg/kg. Expansion of clones was among the lowest in partial responders at 0.1-3.0 mg/kg. On average, CD8+ T cells showed a greater number of expanded clones than CD4+.

Remarks on this clone: Its target is not known.

Sequenced material: CD4+ or CD8+ T cells sorted from blood, taken in a trial of the OX40 agonist ivuxolimab. This clonotype originated in an adult with an advanced solid tumor such as melanoma, head and neck, liver or kidney cancer. The chain combines TRBV6-1 with TRBJ2-7, with D possibly TRBD1 on 5 matching bases. The CDR3 nucleotides read TGTGCCAGCAACCTGGCAGGGACCTACGAGCAGTACTTC. This sequence encodes CASNLAGTYEQYF.